This TCR delta chain was retrieved from a study of Vδ1+ human thymocytes. Study results and caveats: In the thymus, TRG and TRD repertoires looked highly polyclonal with Gaussian CDR3 lengths.

About this clone: Its cognate antigen is unknown.

CDR1 is TSWWSYY, CDR2 QGS, per germline. J gave up 4 bases and V 4 bases, and 28 bases lay outside the gene matches. The CDR3 contains 23 residues. Sequences come from RNA converted to cDNA by reverse transcription. Pooled V-gene forward primers with one constant-region reverse primer generated the CDR3 amplicons by multiplex PCR. TCRdb made new clone calls on the multiplex PCR reads using CATT. The sample lists roughly 76,000 delta-chain clones, approximately 30% occurring once. The sequence was collected from a boy less than two years old who had congenital heart surgery. The chain joins TRDV1 to TRDJ1, with 12 bases fitting TRDD3. Sequencing input: Vdelta1+ gamma-delta thymocytes from the thymus. As to subset: FACS-sorted CD3+ TCRalphabeta- TCRVdelta1+ TCRVdelta2- thymocytes. CDR3 DNA sequence: TGTGCTCTTGGGGCCCCGGTAGCTCCCTACCCCAAATACTGGGGGATACTGGACGATAAACTCATCTTT. Encoded protein: CALGAPVAPYPKYWGILDDKLIF.